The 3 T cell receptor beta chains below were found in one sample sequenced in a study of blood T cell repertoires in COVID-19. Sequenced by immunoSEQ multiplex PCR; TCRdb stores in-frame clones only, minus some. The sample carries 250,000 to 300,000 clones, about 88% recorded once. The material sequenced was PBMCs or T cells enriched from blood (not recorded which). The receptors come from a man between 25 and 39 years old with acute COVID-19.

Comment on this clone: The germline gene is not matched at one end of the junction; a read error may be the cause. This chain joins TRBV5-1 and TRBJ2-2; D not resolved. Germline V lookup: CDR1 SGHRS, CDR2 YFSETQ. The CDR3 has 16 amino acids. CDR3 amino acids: CASSLVSISSTGELFF. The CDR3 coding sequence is TGTGCCAGCAGCTTGGTTTCAATATCTAGCACCGGGGAGCTGTTTTTT.

The chain's CDR3 is CASSPDSLGTQYF. For the CDR3, the DNA is TGTGCCAGCAGTCCTGACTCTCTAGGTACGCAGTATTTT. The rearrangement links TRBV28 to TRBJ2-3; no reliable D call. Trimming stripped 5 bases from V and 8 bases from J, with 14 bases between. Germline CDR1 and CDR2: MDHEN and SYDVKM. The length of the CDR3 is 13 residues.

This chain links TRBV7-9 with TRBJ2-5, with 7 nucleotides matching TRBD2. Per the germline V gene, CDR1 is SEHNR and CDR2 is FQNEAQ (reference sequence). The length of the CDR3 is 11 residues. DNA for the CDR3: TGTGCTACGGGGGGTTTGGAGACCCAGTACTTC. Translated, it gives CATGGLETQYF. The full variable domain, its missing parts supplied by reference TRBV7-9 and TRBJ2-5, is DTGVSQNPRHKITKRGQNVTFRCDPISEHNRLYWYRQTLGQGPEFLTYFQNEAQLEKSRLLSDRFSAERPKGSFSTLEIQRTEQGDSAMYLCATGGLETQYFGPGTRLLVL.